A selection of T cell receptor beta chains follows, all from one sample in a study of blood T cell repertoires in COVID-19. Clones were sequenced by immunoSEQ multiplex PCR, and TCRdb holds only the in-frame ones, with some missing. This sample has approximately 260,000 clones, with about 91% found just once. The sequenced sample consisted of PBMCs or T cells enriched from blood (not recorded which). All receptors come from a woman in her thirties or forties with acute COVID-19. The CDR3 runs from the conserved cysteine through the conserved F or W. A D gene is named only where the DNA matches it firmly. Only part of the rows carry a size: once, few, many, or a class if the clone is expanded.

TRBV12-3/TRBV12-4	NA	NA	TRBJ2-7	TGTGCCAGCAGTTTCCAGTACGAGCAGTACTTC	CASSFQYEQYF
TRBV11-2	TRBD2	NA	TRBJ2-1	TGTGCCAGCAGCTTCCTTAGCGGGAGCTCCTACAATGAGCAGTTCTTC	CASSFLSGSSYNEQFF
TRBV5-1	NA	NA	TRBJ2-3	TGCGCCAGCAGCTTGGGAGTAGCGCCTAGCACAGATACGCAGTATTTT	CASSLGVAPSTDTQYF
TRBV24-1	TRBD2	NA	TRBJ2-1	TGTGCCACCAGTGACAGGACTAGCGGGCTCTACAATGAGCAGTTCTTC	CATSDRTSGLYNEQFF
TRBV3-1/TRBV3-2	NA	NA	TRBJ2-7	TGTGCCAGCAGCCAGAGGGGGAGCTCCTACGAGCAGTACTTC	CASSQRGSSYEQYF
TRBV14	NA	NA	TRBJ1-4	TGTGCCAGCAGCCAAGGGAACCGGGGAAAACTGTTTTTT	CASSQGNRGKLFF
TRBV11-3	TRBD1	NA	TRBJ2-7	TGTGCCAGCACCAGGACAGGGTTCCTCTTTCCCTACGAGCAGTACTTC	CASTRTGFLFPYEQYF
TRBV15	NA	NA	TRBJ1-4	TGTGCCACCACCCGGTCCGCAGGCGGGCCTAATGAAAAACTGTTTTTT	CATTRSAGGPNEKLFF
TRBV7-2	TRBD2	NA	TRBJ2-2	TGTGCCAGCAGCTTATTAGCGGGAGGTACCGGGGAGCTGTTTTTT	CASSLLAGGTGELFF
TRBV6-5	NA	NA	TRBJ1-1	TGTGCCAGCAGTTATCAGGGGCCGAACACTGAAGCTTTCTTT	CASSYQGPNTEAFF
TRBV7-9	NA	NA	TRBJ1-4	TGTGCCAGCAGCATTGGCAGGGTAGGAGAAAAACTGTTTTTT	CASSIGRVGEKLFF
TRBV7-3	NA	NA	TRBJ2-2	TGTGCCAGCAGCTTACAGGGCCCCAACACCGGGGAGCTGTTTTTT	CASSLQGPNTGELFF
TRBV24-1	NA	NA	TRBJ2-7	TGTGCCACCAGTGATACGGACACTTCGAAGTCCTACGAGCAGTACTTC	CATSDTDTSKSYEQYF
TRBV27	NA	NA	TRBJ2-7	TGTGCCAGCAGTTTAAACAGGGTTGAGAACGAGCAGTACTTC	CASSLNRVENEQYF
TRBV9	TRBD1	NA	TRBJ1-1	TGTGCCAGCAGCGTGGGACAGGGGGAATACACTGAAGCTTTCTTT	CASSVGQGEYTEAFF
TRBV24-1	NA	NA	TRBJ2-3	TGTGCCACCAGTGACGACGGGTCTTCAAGAGATACGCAGTATTTT	CATSDDGSSRDTQYF
TRBV9	NA	once	TRBJ2-3	TGTGCCAGCAGCGTAGGGTTTCAGCGTGGCACAGATACGCAGTATTTT	CASSVGFQRGTDTQYF
TRBV10-3	TRBD1	NA	TRBJ2-7	TGTGCCATCAGTGCGGACAGGTTTATCTACGAGCAGTACTTC	CAISADRFIYEQYF
TRBV28	TRBD1	NA	TRBJ1-4	TGTGCCAGCAGTTTAGACCAGGGGGTTCCCAATGAAAAACTGTTTTTT	CASSLDQGVPNEKLFF
TRBV7-9	NA	NA	TRBJ1-3	TGTGCCAGCAGCCCCAGCGTCTGGGACACCATATATTTT	CASSPSVWDTIYF
TRBV9	NA	NA	TRBJ2-3	TGTGCCAGCAGCGTAGCGTCAATTAGCGGTAGCACAGATACGCAGTATTTT	CASSVASISGSTDTQYF
TRBV19	TRBD1	once	TRBJ2-6	TGTGCCAGTAGTGCTCTACAGGGGGCAGTTGGGGCCAACGTCCTGACTTTC	CASSALQGAVGANVLTF
TRBV10-2	TRBD1	NA	TRBJ1-2	TGCGCCAGCAGTGAGTCCGGGCAGGGGGCCTATGGCTACACCTTC	CASSESGQGAYGYTF
TRBV10-3	TRBD1	once	TRBJ1-3	TGTGCCATCAGGAGGACAGGGGTACTTACTGGAAACACCATATATTTT	CAIRRTGVLTGNTIYF
TRBV15	NA	NA	TRBJ1-1	TGTGCCACCAGCAGAGATCGGGGTGAAGCTTTCTTT	CATSRDRGEAFF
TRBV28	TRBD1	NA	TRBJ1-1	TGTGCCAGCACCCTGACAGGGCGAAACACTGAAGCTTTCTTT	CASTLTGRNTEAFF
TRBV28	NA	NA	TRBJ2-7	TGTGCCAGCAATTCTCCGGAAATGCGGGACGAGCAGTACTTC	CASNSPEMRDEQYF
TRBV5-8	NA	NA	TRBJ2-3	TGTGCCAGCAGCTTCGGCACAGATACGCAGTATTTT	CASSFGTDTQYF
TRBV27	TRBD2	NA	TRBJ2-2	TGTGCCAGCAGTTTTCATCTTTGGGCCCCGGGACTAGCACCCGGGGAGCTGTTTTTT	CASSFHLWAPGLAPGELFF
TRBV10-2	NA	NA	TRBJ2-5	TGCGCCAGCAGTGAGGCAGAGCGAGAGACCCAGTACTTC	CASSEAERETQYF
TRBV7-9	NA	NA	TRBJ1-3	TGTGCCAGCAGCCCCGCCCCAGTAATCTCTGGAAACACCATATATTTT	CASSPAPVISGNTIYF
TRBV7-9	TRBD2	NA	TRBJ2-2	TGTGCCAGCAGCGACGGACTAGCGGGAGAAACCGGGGAGCTGTTTTTT	CASSDGLAGETGELFF
TRBV15	TRBD2	NA	TRBJ2-5	TGTGCCACCAGCGGGACTAGCGGGAGGGAAGAGACCCAGTACTTC	CATSGTSGREETQYF
TRBV10-3	NA	NA	TRBJ1-5	TGTGCCATCAGTCAGTCTCGGACTTATAGCAATCAGCCCCAGCATTTT	CAISQSRTYSNQPQHF
TRBV7-9	TRBD1	NA	TRBJ1-2	TGTGCCAGCAGCGCCCGGGACAGCTATGGCTACACCTTC	CASSARDSYGYTF
TRBV24-1	NA	NA	TRBJ1-5	TGTGCCACCAGTGTGGGGGGGAGCAATCAGCCCCAGCATTTT	CATSVGGSNQPQHF
TRBV9	NA	NA	TRBJ2-1	TGTGCCAGCAGCGTAGACGGGGCCGAGCGGGCACCCCAGTACAATGAGCAGTTCTTC	CASSVDGAERAPQYNEQFF
TRBV28	TRBD2	once	TRBJ2-1	TGTGCCAGCAGCAACACCCCCGGGACTAGCGGGAGGGTTGAGCAGTTCTTC	CASSNTPGTSGRVEQFF
TRBV4-1	NA	NA	TRBJ1-2	TGCGCCAGCAGCCAACCCACCCGGAACTATGGCTACACCTTC	CASSQPTRNYGYTF
TRBV19	NA	NA	TRBJ1-2	TGTGCCAGTAGCCTGACAGGATCTGACAACTATGGCTACACCTTC	CASSLTGSDNYGYTF
TRBV5-1	NA	NA	TRBJ1-5	TGCGCCAGCAGCTTGGCTGGGGCGGTCAATCAGCCCCAGCATTTT	CASSLAGAVNQPQHF
TRBV29-1	NA	NA	TRBJ1-3	TGCAGCGTTCTACGCACCCGGGGTTACGGAAACACCATATATTTT	CSVLRTRGYGNTIYF
TRBV7-8	NA	NA	TRBJ1-6	TGTGCCAGCAGCTTAGGTTCCTTTAGCTCCTATAATTCACCCCTCCACTTT	CASSLGSFSSYNSPLHF
TRBV6-5	NA	NA	TRBJ1-1	TGTGCCAGCAGCTACCAGTGGGCGCATGAAGCTTTCTTT	CASSYQWAHEAFF
TRBV18	NA	NA	TRBJ1-4	TGTGCCAGCTCACCTTCAGGGCTACCTAATGAAAAACTGTTTTTT	CASSPSGLPNEKLFF
TRBV6-5	NA	NA	TRBJ1-1	TGTGCCAGCAGTTACTCGCCGGTGAACACTGAAGCTTTCTTT	CASSYSPVNTEAFF
TRBV5-4	TRBD1	NA	TRBJ1-1	TGTGCCAGCAGCCGATTACCCGGGACAGGGGTGGTCACTGAAGCTTTCTTT	CASSRLPGTGVVTEAFF
TRBV7-8	NA	NA	TRBJ2-3	TGTGCCAGCAGCCAGCCCATGACAGATACGCAGTATTTT	CASSQPMTDTQYF
TRBV28	NA	NA	TRBJ2-7	TGTGCCAGCAGTCCCAATACGAGGAGCTCCTACGAGCAGTACTTC	CASSPNTRSSYEQYF
TRBV27	NA	once	TRBJ1-3	TGTGCCAGCAGTGTAGACGGACTGTTCGGAAACACCATATATTTT	CASSVDGLFGNTIYF
TRBV6-2/TRBV6-3	NA	NA	TRBJ1-1	TGTGCCAGCAGTACAACCCCATGGGCGAATGAAGCTTTCTTT	CASSTTPWANEAFF
TRBV11-2	TRBD1	NA	TRBJ2-2	TGTGCCAGCAGCCGCCTCGGGACAGGGGGCGTCGGGGAGCTGTTTTTT	CASSRLGTGGVGELFF